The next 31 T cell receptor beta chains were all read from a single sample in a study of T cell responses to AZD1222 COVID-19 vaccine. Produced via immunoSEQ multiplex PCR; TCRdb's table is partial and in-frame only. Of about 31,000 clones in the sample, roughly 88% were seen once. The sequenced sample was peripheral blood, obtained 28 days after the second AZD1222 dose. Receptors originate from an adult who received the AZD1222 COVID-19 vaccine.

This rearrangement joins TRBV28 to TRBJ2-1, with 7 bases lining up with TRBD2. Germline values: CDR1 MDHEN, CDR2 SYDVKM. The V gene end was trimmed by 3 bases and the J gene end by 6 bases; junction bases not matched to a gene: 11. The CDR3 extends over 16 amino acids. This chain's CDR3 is CASSLWWRETLNEQFF. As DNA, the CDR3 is TGTGCCAGCAGTTTGTGGTGGCGGGAGACCCTCAATGAGCAGTTCTTC.

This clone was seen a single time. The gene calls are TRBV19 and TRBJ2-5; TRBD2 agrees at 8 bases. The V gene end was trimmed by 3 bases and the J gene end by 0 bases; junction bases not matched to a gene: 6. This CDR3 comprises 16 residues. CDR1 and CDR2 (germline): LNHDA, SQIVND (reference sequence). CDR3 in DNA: TGTGCCAGTAGTATGGGGGGCGGGAGGTACCAAGAGACCCAGTACTTC. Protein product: CASSMGGGRYQETQYF.

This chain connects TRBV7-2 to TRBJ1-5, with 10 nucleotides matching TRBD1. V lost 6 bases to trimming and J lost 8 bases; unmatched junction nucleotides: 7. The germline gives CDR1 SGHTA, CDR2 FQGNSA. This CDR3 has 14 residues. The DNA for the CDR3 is TGTGCCAGCAGTAGACAGGGGGCAGCGGAGCCCCAGCATTTT. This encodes CASSRQGAAEPQHF.

Here the CDR3 reads CASGPFTGNYGYTF. CDR3 sequence (DNA): TGTGCCAGCGGCCCCTTTACAGGAAACTATGGCTACACCTTC. This chain joins TRBV7-9 and TRBJ1-2; TRBD1 might be the D (5 bases). This CDR3 region has 14 residues. Germline CDR1 SEHNR, CDR2 FQNEAQ (reference sequence). V gave up 8 bases and J gave up 2 bases, with 15 bases separating them.

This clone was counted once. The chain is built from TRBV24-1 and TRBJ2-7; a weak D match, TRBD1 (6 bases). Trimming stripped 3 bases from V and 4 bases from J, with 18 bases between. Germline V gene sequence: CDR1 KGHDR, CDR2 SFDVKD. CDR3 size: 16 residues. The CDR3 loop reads CATSDGADRFEYEQYF. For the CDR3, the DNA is TGTGCCACCAGTGATGGAGCAGACAGGTTTGAATACGAGCAGTACTTC.

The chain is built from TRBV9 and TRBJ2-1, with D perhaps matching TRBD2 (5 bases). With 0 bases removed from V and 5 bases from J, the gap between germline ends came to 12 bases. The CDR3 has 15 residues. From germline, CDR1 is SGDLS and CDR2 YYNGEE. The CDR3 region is CASSVVTGGHNEQFF. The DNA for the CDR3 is TGTGCCAGCAGCGTAGTTACCGGAGGACACAATGAGCAGTTCTTC.

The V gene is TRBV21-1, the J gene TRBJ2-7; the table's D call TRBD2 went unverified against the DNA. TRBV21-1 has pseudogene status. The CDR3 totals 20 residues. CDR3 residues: CASSKEGSKGSSGGMYEQYF. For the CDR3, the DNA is TGTGCCAGCAGCAAAGAAGGGTCGAAGGGGTCCAGCGGGGGGATGTACGAGCAGTACTTC.

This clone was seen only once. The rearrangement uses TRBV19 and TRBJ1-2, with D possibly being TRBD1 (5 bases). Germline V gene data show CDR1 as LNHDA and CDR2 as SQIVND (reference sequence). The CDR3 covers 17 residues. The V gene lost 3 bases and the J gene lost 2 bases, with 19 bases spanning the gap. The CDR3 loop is CASSIVTGRRTNYGYTF. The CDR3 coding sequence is TGTGCCAGTAGTATTGTCACAGGACGTAGGACCAACTATGGCTACACCTTC.

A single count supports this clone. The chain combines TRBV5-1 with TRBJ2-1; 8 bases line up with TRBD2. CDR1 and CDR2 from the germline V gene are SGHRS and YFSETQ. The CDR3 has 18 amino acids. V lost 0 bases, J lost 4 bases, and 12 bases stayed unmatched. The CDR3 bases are TGCGCCAGCAGCTTGGTGGCTTCTCGACTAGCGACATACAATGAGCAGTTCTTC. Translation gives CASSLVASRLATYNEQFF.

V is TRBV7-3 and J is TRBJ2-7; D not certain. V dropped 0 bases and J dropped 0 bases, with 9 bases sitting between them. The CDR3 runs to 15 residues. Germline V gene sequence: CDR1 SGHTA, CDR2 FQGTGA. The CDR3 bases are TGTGCCAGCAGCTTAACGTCCGCCAGCTCCTACGAGCAGTACTTC. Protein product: CASSLTSASSYEQYF.

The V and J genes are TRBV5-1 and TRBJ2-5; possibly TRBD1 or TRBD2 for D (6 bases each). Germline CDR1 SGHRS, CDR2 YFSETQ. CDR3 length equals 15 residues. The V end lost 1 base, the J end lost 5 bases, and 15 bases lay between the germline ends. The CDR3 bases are TGCGCCAGCAGCTTGAACGGGGGCTCCCGGGAGACCCAGTACTTC. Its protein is CASSLNGGSRETQYF.

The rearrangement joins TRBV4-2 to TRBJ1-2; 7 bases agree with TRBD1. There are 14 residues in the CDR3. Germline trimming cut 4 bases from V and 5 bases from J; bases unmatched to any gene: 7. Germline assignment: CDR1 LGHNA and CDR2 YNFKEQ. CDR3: CASSREGQPYGYTF. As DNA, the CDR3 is TGTGCCAGCAGCCGAGAGGGACAGCCATATGGCTACACCTTC.

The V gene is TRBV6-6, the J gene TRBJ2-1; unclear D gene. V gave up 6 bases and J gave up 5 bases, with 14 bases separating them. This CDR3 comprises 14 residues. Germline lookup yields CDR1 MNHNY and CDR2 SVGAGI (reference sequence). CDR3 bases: TGTGCCAGCAGAACAACGGCAGTCGACAATGAGCAGTTCTTC. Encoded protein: CASRTTAVDNEQFF.

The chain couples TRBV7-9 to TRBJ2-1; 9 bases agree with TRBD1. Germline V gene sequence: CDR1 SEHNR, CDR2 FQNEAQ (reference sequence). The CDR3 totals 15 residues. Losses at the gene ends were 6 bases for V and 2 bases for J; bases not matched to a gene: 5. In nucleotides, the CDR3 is TGTGCCAGCAGTCCTACAGGGGGCGCCTACAATGAGCAGTTCTTC. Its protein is CASSPTGGAYNEQFF.

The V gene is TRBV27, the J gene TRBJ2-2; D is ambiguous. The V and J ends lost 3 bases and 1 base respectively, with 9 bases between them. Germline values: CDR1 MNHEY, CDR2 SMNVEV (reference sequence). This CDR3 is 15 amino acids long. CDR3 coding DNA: TGTGCCAGCAGTTTGTTCGGTCAGAACACCGGGGAGCTGTTTTTT. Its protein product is CASSLFGQNTGELFF.

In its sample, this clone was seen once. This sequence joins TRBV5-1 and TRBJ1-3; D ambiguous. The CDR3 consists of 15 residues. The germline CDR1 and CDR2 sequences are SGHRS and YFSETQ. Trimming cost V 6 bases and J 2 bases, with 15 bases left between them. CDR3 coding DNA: TGCGCCAGCACACCGACCTTAGGAACTGGAAACACCATATATTTT. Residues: CASTPTLGTGNTIYF.

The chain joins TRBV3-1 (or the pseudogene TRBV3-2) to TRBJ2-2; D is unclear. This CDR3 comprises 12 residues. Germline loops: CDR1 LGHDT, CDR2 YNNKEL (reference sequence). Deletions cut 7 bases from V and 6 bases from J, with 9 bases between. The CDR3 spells CASTATAGELFF. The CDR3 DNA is TGTGCCAGCACCGCGACCGCCGGGGAGCTGTTTTTT.

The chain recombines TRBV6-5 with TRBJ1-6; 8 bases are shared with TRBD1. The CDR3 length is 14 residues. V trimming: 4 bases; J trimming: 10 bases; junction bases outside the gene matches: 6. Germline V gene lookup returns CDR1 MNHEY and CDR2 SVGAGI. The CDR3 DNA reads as TGTGCCAGCAGTTCCACAGGGGGGAAATCACCCCTCCACTTT. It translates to CASSSTGGKSPLHF.

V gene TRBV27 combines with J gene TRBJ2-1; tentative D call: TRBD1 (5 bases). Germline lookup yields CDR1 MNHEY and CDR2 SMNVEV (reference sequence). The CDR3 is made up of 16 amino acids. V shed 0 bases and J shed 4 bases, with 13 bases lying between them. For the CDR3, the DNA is TGTGCCAGCAGTTTATCCTGGCAGGGTTCATACAATGAGCAGTTCTTC. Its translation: CASSLSWQGSYNEQFF.

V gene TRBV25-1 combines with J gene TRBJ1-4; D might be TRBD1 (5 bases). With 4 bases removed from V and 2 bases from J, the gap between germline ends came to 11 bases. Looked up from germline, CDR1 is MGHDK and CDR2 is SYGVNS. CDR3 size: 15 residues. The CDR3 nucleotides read TGTGCCAGCAGTGGGTGGGGGGACACTAATGAAAAACTGTTTTTT. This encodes CASSGWGDTNEKLFF.

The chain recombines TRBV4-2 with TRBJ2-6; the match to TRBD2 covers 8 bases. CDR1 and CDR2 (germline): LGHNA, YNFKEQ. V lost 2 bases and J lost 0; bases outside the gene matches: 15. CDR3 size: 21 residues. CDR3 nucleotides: TGTGCCAGCAGCCAAAGAGAAATCCTACTAGCGGAGTACTCTGGGGCCAACGTCCTGACTTTC. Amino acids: CASSQREILLAEYSGANVLTF.

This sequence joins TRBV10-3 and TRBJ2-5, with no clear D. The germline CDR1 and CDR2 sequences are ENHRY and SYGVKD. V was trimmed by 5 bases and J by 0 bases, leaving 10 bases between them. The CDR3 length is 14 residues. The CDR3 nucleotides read TGTGCCATCAGTCCCGGGCCGTACCAAGAGACCCAGTACTTC. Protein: CAISPGPYQETQYF.

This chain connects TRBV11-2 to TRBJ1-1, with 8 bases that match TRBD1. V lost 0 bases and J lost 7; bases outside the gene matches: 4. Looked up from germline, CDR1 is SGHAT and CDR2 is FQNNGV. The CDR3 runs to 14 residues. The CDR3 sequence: CASSLDSGQGEAFF. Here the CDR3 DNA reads TGTGCCAGCAGCTTAGATAGTGGACAGGGTGAAGCTTTCTTT.

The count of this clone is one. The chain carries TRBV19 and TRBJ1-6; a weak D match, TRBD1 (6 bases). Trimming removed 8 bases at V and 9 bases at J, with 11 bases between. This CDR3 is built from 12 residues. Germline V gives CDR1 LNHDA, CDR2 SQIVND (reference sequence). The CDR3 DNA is TGTGCCAGTTCGACAGGCTTTTCACCCCTCCACTTT. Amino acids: CASSTGFSPLHF.

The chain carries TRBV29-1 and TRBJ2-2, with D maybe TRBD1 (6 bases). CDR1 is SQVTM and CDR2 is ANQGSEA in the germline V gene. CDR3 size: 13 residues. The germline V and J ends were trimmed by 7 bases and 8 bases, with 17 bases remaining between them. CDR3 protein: CSAPRTDSGELFF. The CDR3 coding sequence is TGCAGCGCCCCGAGGACAGACTCGGGGGAGCTGTTTTTT.

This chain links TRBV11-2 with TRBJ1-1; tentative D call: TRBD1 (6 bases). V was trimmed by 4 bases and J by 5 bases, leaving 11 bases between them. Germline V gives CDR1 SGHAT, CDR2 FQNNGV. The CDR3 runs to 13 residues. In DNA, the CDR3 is TGTGCCAGCAGCTCAGACAGGTTGACTGAAGCTTTCTTT. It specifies CASSSDRLTEAFF. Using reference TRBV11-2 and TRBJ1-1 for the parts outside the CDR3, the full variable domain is EAGVAQSPRYKIIEKRQSVAFWCNPISGHATLYWYQQILGQGPKLLIQFQNNGVVDDSQLPKDRFSAERLKGVDSTLKIQPAKLEDSAVYLCASSSDRLTEAFFGQGTRLTVV.

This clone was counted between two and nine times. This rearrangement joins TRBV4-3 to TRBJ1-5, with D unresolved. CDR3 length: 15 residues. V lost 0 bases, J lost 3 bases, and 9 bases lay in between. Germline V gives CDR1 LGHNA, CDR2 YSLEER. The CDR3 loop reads CASSQEWEINQPQHF. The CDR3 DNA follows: TGCGCCAGCAGCCAAGAGTGGGAGATCAATCAGCCCCAGCATTTT.

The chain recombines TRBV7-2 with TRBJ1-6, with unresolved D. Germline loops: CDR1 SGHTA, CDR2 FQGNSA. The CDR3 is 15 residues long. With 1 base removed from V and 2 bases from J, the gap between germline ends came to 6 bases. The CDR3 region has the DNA TGTGCCAGCAGCTTAGTTTCCGCCTATAATTCACCCCTCCACTTT. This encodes CASSLVSAYNSPLHF.

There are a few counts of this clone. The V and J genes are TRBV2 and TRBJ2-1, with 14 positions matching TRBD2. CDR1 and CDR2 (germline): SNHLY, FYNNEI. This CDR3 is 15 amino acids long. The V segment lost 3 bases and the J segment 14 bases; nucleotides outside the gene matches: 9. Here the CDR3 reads CASSDGLAGGYWEFF. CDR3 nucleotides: TGTGCCAGCAGTGACGGACTAGCGGGGGGATATTGGGAGTTCTTC. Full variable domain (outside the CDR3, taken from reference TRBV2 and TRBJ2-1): EPEVTQTPSHQVTQMGQEVILRCVPISNHLYFYWYRQILGQKVEFLVSFYNNEISEKSEIFDDQFSVERPDGSNFTLKIRSTKLEDSAMYFCASSDGLAGGYWEFFGPGTRLTVL.

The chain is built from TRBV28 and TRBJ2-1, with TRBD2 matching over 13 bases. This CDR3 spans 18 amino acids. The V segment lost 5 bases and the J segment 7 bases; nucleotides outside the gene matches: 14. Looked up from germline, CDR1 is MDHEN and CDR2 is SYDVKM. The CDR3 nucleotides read TGTGCCAGCAGTACAGGACTAGCGGGGGTCTTGAGGGGTAATGAGCAGTTCTTC. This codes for CASSTGLAGVLRGNEQFF.

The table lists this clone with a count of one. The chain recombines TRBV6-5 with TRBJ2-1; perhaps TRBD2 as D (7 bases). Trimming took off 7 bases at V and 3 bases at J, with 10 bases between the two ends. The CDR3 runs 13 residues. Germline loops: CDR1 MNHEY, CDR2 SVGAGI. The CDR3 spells CASKGGDYNEQFF. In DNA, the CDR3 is TGTGCCAGCAAGGGGGGGGACTACAATGAGCAGTTCTTC.